The sequence of this TCR beta chain was determined in a study of Graves' ophthalmopathy and Graves' hyperthyroidism. Remarks on this clonotype: At one boundary the junction diverges from the germline segment, which might be a read error.

This CDR3 has 13 residues. Germline lookup yields CDR1 SNHLY and CDR2 FYNNEI. The authors amplified TCR beta CDR3 regions, and they did so from RNA transcripts for repertoire sequencing. RT-PCR with HTBI primers came first, then second-round multiplex PCR. One entry per CDR3 protein results from TCRdb running MiXCR on the multiplex PCR reads. The data contain 200,000 to 250,000 distinct CDR3 sequences, about 46% of them singletons. The specimen sequenced was peripheral blood. V is TRBV2 and J is TRBJ2-1, with 7 bases aligning to TRBD1. This clonotype was obtained from an adult man with Graves' ophthalmopathy. CDR3 nucleotides: TGTGCCAGCGGTAGGGGGCCATACAATGAGCAGCTCTTC. Amino acid sequence: CASGRGPYNEQLF.